Reported below is one T cell receptor (beta chain). Antigen specificity is unknown. This entry is derived from a study of T cells in Graves' hyperthyroidism and ophthalmopathy. Study in general: Peripheral blood sampling occurred at initial diagnosis, before any treatment. Study-level findings and limits: With a median lead of about 6.9 months before onset, the model predicted ophthalmopathy.

Trimming removed 4 bases from V and 6 bases from J, with 11 bases in between. The CDR3 runs 13 residues. The germline V gene has CDR1 SGHTA and CDR2 FQGTGA. What was amplified from RNA transcripts were TCR beta CDR3 regions. First-round RT-PCR with HTBI primers amplified the TCR CDR3 region. TCRdb used MiXCR to reprocess the multiplex PCR reads, holding one entry per CDR3 protein. This table has fewer than 400,000 distinct CDR3 sequences, over 11% appearing once. This chain links TRBV7-3 with TRBJ2-3; D uncertain. The sample comprised blood. The TCR originated in a middle-aged man with Graves' ophthalmopathy. CDR3 amino acids: CASSSPPRDTQYF. The DNA for the CDR3 is TGTGCCAGCAGCTCCCCTCCGAGGGATACGCAGTATTTT.